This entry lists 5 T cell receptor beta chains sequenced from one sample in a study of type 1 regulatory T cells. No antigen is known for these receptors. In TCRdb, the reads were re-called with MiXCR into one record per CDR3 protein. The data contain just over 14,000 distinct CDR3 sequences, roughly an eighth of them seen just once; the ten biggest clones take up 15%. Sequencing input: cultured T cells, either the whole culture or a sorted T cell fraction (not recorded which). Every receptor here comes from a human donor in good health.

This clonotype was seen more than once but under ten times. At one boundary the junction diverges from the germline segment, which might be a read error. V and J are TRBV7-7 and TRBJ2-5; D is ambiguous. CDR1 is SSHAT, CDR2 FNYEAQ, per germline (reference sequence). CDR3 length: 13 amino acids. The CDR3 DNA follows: TGTGCTAGCAGCTTCGGCCTTTCAGAGACCCAGTACTTC. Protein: CASSFGLSETQYF. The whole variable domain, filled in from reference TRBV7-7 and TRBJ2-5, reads GAGVSQSPRYKVTKRGQDVTLRCDPISSHATLYWYQQALGQGPEFLTYFNYEAQPDKSGLPSDRFSAERPEGSISTLTIQRTEQRDSAMYRCASSFGLSETQYFGPGTRLLVL.

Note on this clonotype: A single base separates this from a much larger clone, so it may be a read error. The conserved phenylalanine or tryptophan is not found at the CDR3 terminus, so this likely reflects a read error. CDR3 bases: TGTGCCACCAGTGATTTGTGGGAGGATGAGCAGTTCATC. The encoded protein is CATSDLWEDEQFI. This rearrangement joins TRBV24-1 to TRBJ2-1, with D perhaps matching TRBD2 (6 bases). The CDR3 runs to 13 residues. Germline-derived CDR1 and CDR2 are KGHDR and SFDVKD. The V end lost 0 bases, the J end lost 8 bases, and 7 bases lay between the germline ends.

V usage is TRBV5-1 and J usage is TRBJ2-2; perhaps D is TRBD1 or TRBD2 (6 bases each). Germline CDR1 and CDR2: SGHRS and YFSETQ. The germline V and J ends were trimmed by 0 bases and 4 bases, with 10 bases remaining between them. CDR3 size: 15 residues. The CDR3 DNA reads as TGCGCCAGCAGCTTGGCGGGGGCGTTCACCGGGGAGCTGTTTTTT. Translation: CASSLAGAFTGELFF.

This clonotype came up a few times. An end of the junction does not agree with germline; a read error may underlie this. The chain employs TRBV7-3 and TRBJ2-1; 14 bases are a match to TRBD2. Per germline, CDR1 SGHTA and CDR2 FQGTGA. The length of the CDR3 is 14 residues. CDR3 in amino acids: CASSVGTSGSSLIF. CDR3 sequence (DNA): TGTGCCAGCAGCGTAGGGACTAGCGGGAGTTCCCTGATCTTC.

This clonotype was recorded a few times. The CDR3 sequence: CASSSLVQGIEAFF. CDR3 DNA sequence: TGCGCCAGCAGCTCCCTGGTCCAGGGGATCGAAGCTTTCTTT. The rearrangement joins TRBV5-1 to TRBJ1-1, with D tentatively TRBD1 (6 bases). CDR3 length: 14 amino acids. Germline-derived CDR1 and CDR2 are SGHRS and YFSETQ. V lost 3 bases and J lost 8, with 17 bases in between.